A selection of T cell receptor beta chains follows, all from one sample in a study of cytomegalovirus exposure and HLA in healthy donors. Measured with immunoSEQ multiplex PCR; TCRdb has only the in-frame clones, and not every one. The repertoire holds approximately 210,000 clones, with about 82% as singletons. The sequenced sample was PBMCs. The receptors originated from a woman aged 18-35 years in good health and CMV-seronegative. Each CDR3 is given with its conserved first and last residue. A D gene is named only where the DNA matches it firmly. Size is omitted from some rows. Given values are once, few, many or a class for expanded clones.

V gene	D gene	J gene	clone size	CDR3 DNA	CDR3 protein
TRBV5-1	-	TRBJ2-7	-	TGCGCCAGCAGCGGCGGGACAGACCCCTACGAGCAGTACTTC	CASSGGTDPYEQYF
TRBV29-1	-	TRBJ1-2	-	TGCAGCGTTGAATCCGGGGGGGGCTCTAACTATGGCTACACCTTC	CSVESGGGSNYGYTF
TRBV5-4	-	TRBJ1-4	-	TGTGCCAGCAGCTTATACCTAGCAACTAATGAAAAACTGTTTTTT	CASSLYLATNEKLFF
TRBV7-8	-	TRBJ1-4	few	TGTGCCAGCAACACCTGGGGGGATCCAGCTAATGAAAAACTGTTTTTT	CASNTWGDPANEKLFF
TRBV27	-	TRBJ2-7	once	TGTGCCAGCAGTTTATCTGGGTCAACTATCCAGCAGTACTTC	CASSLSGSTIQQYF
TRBV7-8	TRBD1	TRBJ1-2	-	TGTGCCAGCAGCTCCCGGGACAGGGCCCCGTATGGCTACACCTTC	CASSSRDRAPYGYTF
TRBV10-3	-	TRBJ1-5	-	TGTGCCATCAACGAGGGCAATAGCAATCAGCCCCAGCATTTT	CAINEGNSNQPQHF
TRBV4-1	TRBD1	TRBJ1-2	-	TGCGCCAGCAGCCCTCAGGGGGGCGATGGCTACACCTTC	CASSPQGGDGYTF
TRBV10-2	-	TRBJ2-7	-	TGCGCCAGCAGTGGAGGCCGTAGCTCCTACGAGCAGTACTTC	CASSGGRSSYEQYF
TRBV14	TRBD1	TRBJ1-2	once	TGTGCCAGCCGGCGGACAGGGGCTCTCCTACCCATCTTC	CASRRTGALLPIF
TRBV25-1	-	TRBJ1-4	-	TGTGCCACCATGACAGACCCCGAAAAACTGTTTTTT	CATMTDPEKLFF
TRBV12-5	-	TRBJ1-5	-	TGTGCTAGTGGTCCCCCCGGCCCCGACAGGCAGCCCCAGCATTTT	CASGPPGPDRQPQHF
TRBV5-1	TRBD1	TRBJ1-1	once	TGCGCCAGCAGCGAGACAGGGGCCTTGGGTGAAGCTTTCTTT	CASSETGALGEAFF
TRBV7-8	-	TRBJ1-4	few	TGTGCCAGCAGCTTAGCAATGATGGGCCTCGGTAGTGAAAAACTGTTTTTT	CASSLAMMGLGSEKLFF
TRBV5-1	TRBD1	TRBJ1-1	-	TGCGCCAGCAGCTCAGGGGGTAGGGTAAACACTGAAGCTTTCTTT	CASSSGGRVNTEAFF
TRBV29-1	TRBD1	TRBJ2-7	-	TGCAGCGTTGCCTCGGGACAGGGCTACGAGCAGTACTTC	CSVASGQGYEQYF
TRBV19	-	TRBJ2-5	-	TGTGCCAGTAGTACAAAACACCCGGGAACCCAGTACTTC	CASSTKHPGTQYF
TRBV30	-	TRBJ2-3	-	TGTGCCTGTGCCCGGGGTAGCACAGATACGCAGTATTTT	CACARGSTDTQYF
TRBV7-9	-	TRBJ2-4	-	TGTGCCAGCGGGGGACTGGGGGTTCTAGCCAAAAACATTCAGTACTTC	CASGGLGVLAKNIQYF
TRBV4-1	-	TRBJ2-5	-	TGCGCCAGCAGCCAAGAAGTGGGCCAAAAGACCCAGTACTTC	CASSQEVGQKTQYF
TRBV11-2	-	TRBJ2-7	-	TGTGCCAGCACCAACCACTTCTACGAGCAGTACTTC	CASTNHFYEQYF
TRBV5-1	TRBD2	TRBJ2-2	-	TGCGCCAGCAGTCCGTACGCCCGGACTAGCTACACCGGGGAGCTGTTTTTT	CASSPYARTSYTGELFF
TRBV5-1	-	TRBJ2-7	-	TGCGCCAGCAGCTTGGCTCAGCCGAGTCCCGCGGGATACGAGCAGTACTTC	CASSLAQPSPAGYEQYF
TRBV4-1	TRBD1	TRBJ1-2	-	TGCGCCAGCAGTATACAGGGGAGCCCAAACTATGGCTACACCTTC	CASSIQGSPNYGYTF
TRBV4-1	TRBD1	TRBJ2-1	-	TGCGCCAGCAGCCATGGGGCCGGGACAGGAACTTACAATGAGCAGTTCTTC	CASSHGAGTGTYNEQFF
TRBV10-2	TRBD1	TRBJ2-7	-	TGCGCCACCGTCGGACAGGGGGCCGAGCAGTACTTC	CATVGQGAEQYF
TRBV9	-	TRBJ2-2	-	TGTGCCAGCAGCGTAGTGGGAGGCACCGGGGAGCTGTTTTTT	CASSVVGGTGELFF
TRBV19	-	TRBJ1-5	few	TGTGCCAGTACAACAGGAAATAGCAATCAGCCCCAGCATTTT	CASTTGNSNQPQHF
TRBV6-4	TRBD1	TRBJ1-1	-	TGTGCCAGCAGTGACTCCTACTCGGGGACAGCGAACACTGAAGCTTTCTTT	CASSDSYSGTANTEAFF
TRBV6-6	TRBD1	TRBJ2-1	once	TGTGCCAGCAGAGAGCCCGGGACAGGGGAGTCTGAGCAGTTCTTC	CASREPGTGESEQFF
TRBV7-2	-	TRBJ2-5	-	TGTGCCAGCAGCACCCACAATGGGGGGAACGCCTGGAAGACCCAGTACTTC	CASSTHNGGNAWKTQYF
TRBV5-1	TRBD1	TRBJ1-4	-	TGCGCCAGCAGCTTGGATCCAGGGGGTGAAAAACTGTTTTTT	CASSLDPGGEKLFF
TRBV5-4	TRBD2	TRBJ2-7	-	TGTGCCAGCAGTCGGGCCGTGGGACTAGCTGGGACGGAAGAGCAGTACTTC	CASSRAVGLAGTEEQYF
TRBV5-1	TRBD2	TRBJ2-3	once	TGCGCCAGCAGCTTGCGTCTGGCGAGCGGGGTCGCAGATACGCAGTATTTT	CASSLRLASGVADTQYF
TRBV11-2	-	TRBJ2-7	-	TGTGCCAGCAGCCATTCGGGACTTCACCCCTACGAGCAGTACTTC	CASSHSGLHPYEQYF
TRBV18	-	TRBJ2-1	-	TGTGCCAGCTCACCACCCCCGAAGAGAGGGAATGAGCAGTTCTTC	CASSPPPKRGNEQFF
TRBV7-2	TRBD1	TRBJ2-2	once	TGTGCCAGCAGCTCGTCCACAGGGGGCTCCGGGGAGCTGTTTTTT	CASSSSTGGSGELFF